What follows are 32 T cell receptor beta chains derived from one specimen sequenced in a study of T-cell reconstitution after alpha-beta-depleted transplantation in children. For TCRbeta, the library was prepared with unique molecular identifiers. TCRdb ran MiXCR on the PCR reads and lists one entry per CDR3 protein. The profile shows 550,000 to 800,000 distinct CDR3 sequences, roughly 13% of them singletons. Sequenced here: PBMCs, sampled before TCRalphabeta/CD19-depleted stem cell transplant. The receptor source for this set is a girl aged 2 to 10 with congenital amegakaryocytic thrombocytopenia, due to receive a stem cell transplant.

This clonotype appeared many times. The V gene is TRBV29-1, the J gene TRBJ2-3; D perhaps matches TRBD2 (6 bases). This CDR3 is 11 amino acids long. The germline gives CDR1 SQVTM, CDR2 ANQGSEA. V lost 5 bases to trimming and J lost 5 bases, with 8 bases between them. The DNA for the CDR3 is TGCAGCGTTTTTAGCGGAGATACGCAGTATTTT. This gives the protein CSVFSGDTQYF.

This clonotype showed up just a few times. This rearrangement joins TRBV7-2 to TRBJ1-2; no clear D gene. Deletions cut 4 bases from V and 8 bases from J, with 17 bases between. CDR3 length: 14 residues. CDR1 and CDR2 from the germline V gene are SGHTA and FQGNSA. This chain's CDR3 is CASSSRGSVVGYTF. As DNA, the CDR3 is TGTGCCAGCAGCTCCCGAGGGAGCGTGGTGGGCTACACCTTC.

This clonotype was seen at least ten times. The rearrangement uses TRBV6-5 and TRBJ2-1; D ambiguous. The ends were cut back, 0 bases at V and 7 bases at J, with 10 bases in the middle. The CDR3 loop spans 14 amino acids. CDR1 MNHEY and CDR2 SVGAGI come from the germline V gene. The CDR3 is CASSYSWAENEQFF. Written as DNA, the CDR3 is TGTGCCAGCAGTTACTCATGGGCGGAAAATGAGCAGTTCTTC.

J is TRBJ2-7 and V is TRBV5-1, with 7 bases that match TRBD2. Trimming took 3 bases from V and 2 from J; bases not matched to a gene: 8. Germline CDR1 reads SGHRS; CDR2 reads YFSETQ. This CDR3 comprises 15 residues. CDR3 nucleotides: TGCGCCAGCAGCTATCGTGCCGGGGGGACCTACGAGCAGTACTTC. Protein sequence: CASSYRAGGTYEQYF.

The V and J genes are TRBV9 and TRBJ2-3, with TRBD2 matching over 13 bases. This CDR3 region has 18 residues. The junction had 14 bases not matched to a gene; V was cut back by 4 bases and J by 6 bases. Looked up from germline, CDR1 is SGDLS and CDR2 is YYNGEE. CDR3 coding DNA: TGTGCCAGCAGCCAAAATCAAATGACTAGCGGGAGGTTCGATACGCAGTATTTT. The encoded protein is CASSQNQMTSGRFDTQYF. Filled out from reference TRBV9 and TRBJ2-3, the complete variable domain reads DSGVTQTPKHLITATGQRVTLRCSPRSGDLSVYWYQQSLDQGLQFLIQYYNGEERAKGNILERFSAQQFPDLHSELNLSSLELGDSALYFCASSQNQMTSGRFDTQYFGPGTRLTVL.

This clonotype was found a few times. The V call is TRBV4-1, the J call TRBJ2-7, with 8 bases identical to TRBD1. The V gene end was trimmed by 4 bases and the J gene end by 5 bases; junction bases not matched to a gene: 7. The length of the CDR3 is 14 residues. CDR1 MGHRA and CDR2 YSYEKL come from the germline V gene. The DNA of the CDR3 is TGCGCCAGCAGCCGAGGGACAGGTACTAACGAGCAGTACTTC. Amino acid sequence: CASSRGTGTNEQYF.

This sequence joins TRBV28 and TRBJ2-1; D gene uncertain. Looked up from germline, CDR1 is MDHEN and CDR2 is SYDVKM. The CDR3 loop spans 13 amino acids. V was pared by 7 bases and J by 10 bases, with 17 bases between. The CDR3 loop is CASTRQVLGEQFF. The CDR3 DNA reads TGTGCCAGCACAAGACAAGTCCTAGGCGAGCAGTTCTTC.

This clonotype was found many times. DNA of the CDR3: TGCAGTGCTAGAGATCTAGTCCCATGGCGGGAGAGACCATACAATGAGCAGTTCTTC. This sequence encodes CSARDLVPWRERPYNEQFF. This rearrangement joins TRBV20-1 to TRBJ2-1; 7 bases line up with TRBD2. The CDR3 is 19 residues long. V gave up 0 bases and J gave up 4 bases; unmatched junction bases: 18. The germline CDR1 and CDR2 sequences are DFQATT and SNEGSKA (reference sequence).

In its sample, this clonotype was seen a few times. The chain uses TRBV7-6 and TRBJ1-1, with 8 bases matching TRBD1. Germline loops: CDR1 SGHVS, CDR2 FNYEAQ. J was trimmed by 5 bases and V by 5 bases; bases with no gene match: 10. This CDR3 is built from 15 residues. This chain's CDR3 is CASSRRQGMRTEAFF. The CDR3 DNA sequence: TGTGCCAGCAGCCGACGACAGGGGATGAGAACTGAAGCTTTCTTT.

This rearrangement joins TRBV27 to TRBJ2-7, with 11 bases lining up with TRBD2. There are 16 residues in the CDR3. V was pared by 3 bases and J by 0 bases, with 4 bases of the junction left unmatched. CDR1 is MNHEY and CDR2 is SMNVEV in the germline V gene (reference sequence). The CDR3 bases are TGTGCCAGCAGTTTGTCTACTAGCGGGAGCTCCTACGAGCAGTACTTC. Translating it yields CASSLSTSGSSYEQYF.

Ten or more counts support this clonotype. The rearrangement links TRBV27 to TRBJ2-2; 11 bases map to TRBD2. The CDR3 runs 15 residues. The germline V gene encodes CDR1 MNHEY and CDR2 SMNVEV (reference sequence). The J segment lost 6 bases and the V segment lost 7 bases, leaving 7 bases of the junction unmatched. DNA for the CDR3: TGTGCCAGCATGCTAGCGGGAGGCGTAGCCGGGGAGCTGTTTTTT. Its translation is CASMLAGGVAGELFF.

This clonotype was recorded at least ten times. The rearrangement uses TRBV12-3 or TRBV12-4 and TRBJ2-7; TRBD1 might be the D (6 bases). The CDR3 runs 13 residues. Deletions cut 8 bases from V and 5 bases from J, with 16 bases between. DNA of the CDR3: TGTGCCAGCGGATACAGGGATGGGAACGAGCAGTACTTC. It codes for CASGYRDGNEQYF.

The chain combines TRBV5-1 with TRBJ2-7; 12 nucleotides line up with TRBD1. V trimming: 3 bases; J trimming: 3 bases; junction bases outside the gene matches: 7. Per germline, CDR1 SGHRS and CDR2 YFSETQ. The length of the CDR3 is 16 residues. The CDR3 spells CASSSGTGGPYYEQYF. Here the CDR3 DNA reads TGCGCCAGCAGCTCCGGGACAGGGGGCCCTTACTACGAGCAGTACTTC.

This clonotype showed up just a few times. The J gene is TRBJ1-1, the V gene TRBV15; D remains unclear. V shed 5 bases and J shed 0 bases, with 7 bases lying between them. This CDR3 comprises 13 residues. Germline V lookup: CDR1 LNHNV, CDR2 YYDKDF (reference sequence). CDR3 nucleotide sequence: TGTGCCACCAGCTCGGAAGTGAACACTGAAGCTTTCTTT. Protein: CATSSEVNTEAFF.

This clonotype was recorded at least ten times. The chain has TRBV11-2 and TRBJ2-1; possibly TRBD1 for D (6 bases). The CDR3 totals 18 residues. V was clipped by 3 bases and J by 7 bases, with 25 bases between them. Germline CDR1 and CDR2: SGHAT and FQNNGV. CDR3 sequence (DNA): TGTGCCAGCAGCTTGTGGGGTCCATGGGACACTACCGGGAATGAGCAGTTCTTC. Its protein is CASSLWGPWDTTGNEQFF.

This clonotype showed up just a few times. V usage is TRBV20-1 and J usage is TRBJ2-5; D gene unclear. Germline lookup yields CDR1 DFQATT and CDR2 SNEGSKA (reference sequence). This CDR3 is 13 amino acids long. Deletions cut 2 bases from V and 3 bases from J, with 10 bases between. The CDR3 DNA reads TGCAGTGCTAGAAGAGAGTATGAAGAGACCCAGTACTTC. The encoded protein is CSARREYEETQYF.

In this sample, this clonotype turned up a few times. The V gene is TRBV6-5, the J gene TRBJ2-1, with TRBD2 matching over 8 bases. The length of the CDR3 is 18 residues. Unmatched junction bases numbered 15, after V lost 0 bases and J lost 8 bases. CDR1 MNHEY and CDR2 SVGAGI come from the germline V gene. The CDR3 sequence: CASSYSVSGRESRDEQFF. The DNA of the CDR3 is TGTGCCAGCAGTTACTCGGTATCCGGGAGGGAGAGTCGCGATGAGCAGTTCTTC.

This clonotype was counted at least ten times. V and J are TRBV11-2 and TRBJ2-1, with no clear D. Trimming cost V 4 bases and J 0 bases, with 13 bases left between them. Germline assignment: CDR1 SGHAT and CDR2 FQNNGV. The CDR3 is made up of 16 amino acids. The CDR3 coding sequence is TGTGCCAGCAGCTCACTTGCGGACGGCTCCTACAATGAGCAGTTCTTC. This encodes CASSSLADGSYNEQFF.

This clonotype showed up just a few times. The rearrangement links TRBV15 to TRBJ2-3; 10 bases align to TRBD2. V trimming: 4 bases; J trimming: 7 bases; junction bases outside the gene matches: 8. The germline CDR1 and CDR2 sequences are LNHNV and YYDKDF (reference sequence). This CDR3 has 15 amino acids. CDR3 sequence: CATSKRTSGPNTQYF. The CDR3 coding sequence is TGTGCCACCAGCAAACGGACTAGCGGCCCTAATACGCAGTATTTT.

This clonotype was seen at least ten times. The chain is built from TRBV5-1 and TRBJ2-1, with D maybe TRBD2 (5 bases). Germline lookup yields CDR1 SGHRS and CDR2 YFSETQ. V dropped 0 bases and J dropped 6 bases, with 7 bases sitting between them. The CDR3 contains 13 residues. The CDR3 coding sequence is TGCGCCAGCAGCTTGGGTAGCGTCAATGAGCAGTTCTTC. Its protein is CASSLGSVNEQFF.

This clonotype came up a few times. The chain recombines TRBV7-9 with TRBJ2-7; tentatively, D is TRBD1 or TRBD2 (6 bases each). This CDR3 is built from 15 residues. V dropped 6 bases and J dropped 4 bases, with 19 bases sitting between them. CDR1 and CDR2 (germline): SEHNR, FQNEAQ (reference sequence). The CDR3 DNA reads as TGTGCCAGCAGGTCCCGTTTGGGGGGCGCGTACGAGCAGTACTTC. It is translated as CASRSRLGGAYEQYF.

The genes are TRBV5-5 and TRBJ2-7; D is unresolved. V dropped 0 bases and J dropped 4 bases, with 14 bases sitting between them. CDR1 is SGHKS, CDR2 YYEKEE, per germline (reference sequence). The CDR3 has 15 amino acids. CDR3 amino acids: CASSLDRSNGYEQYF. CDR3 bases: TGTGCCAGCAGCTTGGACCGTTCTAATGGATACGAGCAGTACTTC.

This clonotype was counted at least ten times. J is TRBJ2-2 and V is TRBV7-2; 11 nucleotides line up with TRBD2. With 3 bases clipped from V and 2 bases from J, the junction kept 2 bases outside the gene matches. This CDR3 spans 16 amino acids. Germline CDR1 and CDR2: SGHTA and FQGNSA. The CDR3 protein is CASSFSGRVNTGELFF. CDR3 nucleotide sequence: TGTGCCAGCAGCTTTAGCGGGAGGGTAAACACCGGGGAGCTGTTTTTT. Combining the CDR3 with reference TRBV7-2 and TRBJ2-2 gives the whole variable domain GAGVSQSPSNKVTEKGKDVELRCDPISGHTALYWYRQSLGQGLEFLIYFQGNSAPDKSGLPSDRFSAERTGGSVSTLTIQRTQQEDSAVYLCASSFSGRVNTGELFFGEGSRLTVL.

This clonotype has at least ten counts. This rearrangement joins TRBV29-1 to TRBJ2-1; TRBD1 matches 8 bases. The CDR3 runs 14 residues. The germline CDR1 and CDR2 sequences are SQVTM and ANQGSEA. With 5 bases clipped from V and 7 bases from J, the junction kept 10 bases outside the gene matches. The CDR3: CSVPRGDRFNEQFF. The CDR3 DNA is TGCAGCGTTCCCCGAGGGGACAGGTTTAATGAGCAGTTCTTC.

This clonotype has ten or more counts. CDR3 residues: CASSPINSGGFYNEQFF. CDR3 DNA: TGTGCCAGCAGTCCAATTAACTCGGGAGGCTTCTACAATGAGCAGTTCTTC. This chain connects TRBV27 to TRBJ2-1; 7 bases map to TRBD2. Germline lookup yields CDR1 MNHEY and CDR2 SMNVEV (reference sequence). The J segment lost 3 bases and the V segment lost 5 bases, leaving 13 bases of the junction unmatched. This CDR3 is 17 amino acids long.

The V call is TRBV6-6, the J call TRBJ2-1, with a possible D match to TRBD1 (5 bases). The CDR3 is 13 residues long. Trimming removed 10 bases from V and 3 bases from J, with 13 bases in between. CDR1 and CDR2 from the germline V gene are MNHNY and SVGAGI (reference sequence). The CDR3 DNA reads TGTGCCATATCGACAGTTATCTACAATGAGCAGTTCTTC. Protein sequence: CAISTVIYNEQFF.

This sequence joins TRBV5-1 and TRBJ2-1; 12 bases are a match to TRBD2. Germline V gene sequence: CDR1 SGHRS, CDR2 YFSETQ. The length of the CDR3 is 18 residues. V was clipped by 4 bases and J by 8 bases; unmatched bases: 16. In DNA form, the CDR3 reads TGCGCCAGCAGCCCAGTGTTCGGACTAGCGGGACCCGATGATGAGCAGTTCTTC. It translates to CASSPVFGLAGPDDEQFF. The full variable domain, its missing parts supplied by reference TRBV5-1 and TRBJ2-1, is KAGVTQTPRYLIKTRGQQVTLSCSPISGHRSVSWYQQTPGQGLQFLFEYFSETQRNKGNFPGRFSGRQFSNSRSEMNVSTLELGDSALYLCASSPVFGLAGPDDEQFFGPGTRLTVL.

This clonotype was seen a few times. The chain carries TRBV7-9 and TRBJ2-1; 11 nucleotides match TRBD2. The CDR3 runs 16 residues. V lost 5 bases to trimming and J lost 0 bases; unmatched junction nucleotides: 3. Per the germline V gene, CDR1 is SEHNR and CDR2 is FQNEAQ (reference sequence). CDR3 in amino acids: CASSIGTSGSYNEQFF. CDR3 sequence (DNA): TGTGCCAGCAGCATAGGGACTAGCGGCTCCTACAATGAGCAGTTCTTC. The full variable domain, rest sourced from reference TRBV7-9 and TRBJ2-1, is DTGVSQNPRHKITKRGQNVTFRCDPISEHNRLYWYRQTLGQGPEFLTYFQNEAQLEKSRLLSDRFSAERPKGSFSTLEIQRTEQGDSAMYLCASSIGTSGSYNEQFFGPGTRLTVL.

This clonotype was observed at least ten times. The chain joins TRBV29-1 to TRBJ2-5; TRBD2 matches 12 bases. The germline V gene has CDR1 SQVTM and CDR2 ANQGSEA. V lost 2 bases, J lost 5 bases, and 6 bases stayed unmatched. This CDR3 is 15 amino acids long. CDR3 sequence reads: CSVESTSGGGETQYF. CDR3 nucleotides: TGCAGCGTTGAATCGACTAGCGGGGGAGGGGAGACCCAGTACTTC.

Ten or more counts support this clonotype. The chain couples TRBV28 to TRBJ2-7; D may match TRBD1 or TRBD2 (5 bases each). Germline V CDR1 and CDR2: MDHEN, SYDVKM. V lost 8 bases and J 0 bases, leaving 11 bases between the germline ends. The CDR3 consists of 13 residues. The chain's CDR3 is CASEGPDSYEQYF. The CDR3 coding sequence is TGTGCCAGCGAGGGGCCTGACTCCTACGAGCAGTACTTC. Using reference TRBV28 and TRBJ2-7 for the parts outside the CDR3, the full variable domain is DVKVTQSSRYLVKRTGEKVFLECVQDMDHENMFWYRQDPGLGLRLIYFSYDVKMKEKGDIPEGYSVSREKKERFSLILESASTNQTSMYLCASEGPDSYEQYFGPGTRLTVT.

Remarks on this clonotype: A much larger clone sits a single nucleotide away, making a read error possible. V gene TRBV28 combines with J gene TRBJ1-4; D ambiguous. CDR3 length: 14 amino acids. Germline CDR1 is MDHEN and CDR2 is SYDVKM. V was cut by 6 bases and J by 4 bases, with 12 bases left in between. Here the CDR3 reads CASSEQRGNEKLFF. CDR3 DNA sequence: TGTGCCAGCAGCGAACAGAGAGGTAATGAAAAACTGTTTTTT.

There are many counts of this clonotype. This chain joins TRBV7-6 and TRBJ1-4, with a possible D match to TRBD1 (5 bases). V lost 1 base and J 5 bases, leaving 8 bases between the germline ends. CDR3 length: 14 amino acids. From germline, CDR1 is SGHVS and CDR2 FNYEAQ. CDR3 in DNA: TGTGCCAGCAGCTTAGGGGGGTCCAATGAAAAACTGTTTTTT. Residues: CASSLGGSNEKLFF.